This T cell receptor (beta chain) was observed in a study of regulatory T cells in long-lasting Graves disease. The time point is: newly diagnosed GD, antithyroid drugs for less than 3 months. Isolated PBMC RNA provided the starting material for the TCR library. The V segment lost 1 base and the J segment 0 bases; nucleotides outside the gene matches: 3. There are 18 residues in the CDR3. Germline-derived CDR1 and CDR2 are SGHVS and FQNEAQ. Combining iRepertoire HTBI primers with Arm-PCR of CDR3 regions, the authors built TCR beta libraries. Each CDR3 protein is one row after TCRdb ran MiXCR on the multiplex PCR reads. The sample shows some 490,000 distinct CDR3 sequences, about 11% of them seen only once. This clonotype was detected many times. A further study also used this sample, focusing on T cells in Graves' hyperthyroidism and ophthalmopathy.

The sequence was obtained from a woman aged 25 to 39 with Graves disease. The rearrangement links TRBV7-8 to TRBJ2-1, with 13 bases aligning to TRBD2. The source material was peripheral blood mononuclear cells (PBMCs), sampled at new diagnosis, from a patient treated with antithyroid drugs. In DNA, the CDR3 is TGTGCCAGCAGCTTAGTGACTAGCGGGAGGCACTCCTACAATGAGCAGTTCTTC. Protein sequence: CASSLVTSGRHSYNEQFF.